This record concerns one TCR beta chain sequence. Its antigen is as yet unknown. This specimen belongs to a study of T cell responses to AZD1222 COVID-19 vaccine. Whole-study results and caveats: CD4 TCRs linked to vaccination spanned spike, dominating at 160-218 and 743-854. An increase in Spike-specific TCR breadth and depth was observed after two AZD1222 doses.

Pooling covered second doses at about 4 or about 12 weeks. Data came from immunoSEQ multiplex PCR; TCRdb stores just in-frame clones and leaves some out. The sample has about 140,000 clones; about 88% are singletons. Per germline, CDR1 LGHNA and CDR2 YNFKEQ. V shed 1 base and J 6 bases; nucleotides not matched to a gene: 5. The CDR3 loop spans 15 amino acids. This material consisted of peripheral blood, taken 28 days after the second AZD1222 dose. The receptor comes from an adult who received the AZD1222 COVID-19 vaccine. This chain uses TRBV4-2 with TRBJ2-5; 10 positions agree with TRBD2. In nucleotides, the CDR3 is TGTGCCAGCAGCCAAGGGCTAGCGGGAGAACAGACCCAGTACTTC. Translating gives CASSQGLAGEQTQYF.